Given below is one T cell receptor (beta chain) in context. This sample is drawn from a study of neurological immune-mediated disorders. From 2 million PBMCs stored at -80 C, the unsorted libraries were generated. MiXCR, run by TCRdb on the 5' RACE reads, gives a single entry per CDR3 protein. The sample gives 50,000 to 70,000 distinct CDR3 sequences, about an eighth of which show up once; roughly 10% is in the top ten. Germline V gene sequence: CDR1 SGHRS, CDR2 YFSETQ. The CDR3 consists of 14 residues. Trimming stripped 4 bases from V and 2 bases from J, with 12 bases between. Sequenced: PBMCs. This chain links TRBV5-1 with TRBJ1-2; D not certain. This sequence was found in a woman between 55 and 75 years old with HTLV-1-associated myelopathy (HAM/TSP). The CDR3 DNA follows: TGCGCCAGCAGCCTTACCCCGTGGAACTATGGCTACACCTTC. It is translated as CASSLTPWNYGYTF. The full variable domain, completed using reference TRBV5-1 and TRBJ1-2, is KAGVTQTPRYLIKTRGQQVTLSCSPISGHRSVSWYQQTPGQGLQFLFEYFSETQRNKGNFPGRFSGRQFSNSRSEMNVSTLELGDSALYLCASSLTPWNYGYTFGSGTRLTVV.